The rows below give T cell receptor beta chains drawn from one sample of a study of blood T cell repertoires in COVID-19. Data came from immunoSEQ multiplex PCR; TCRdb stores just in-frame clones and leaves some out. The table has a few hundred thousand clones, over 80% seen once. Specimen: PBMCs or T cells enriched from blood (not recorded which). These receptors originate from a woman aged 45-60 years who had recovered from COVID-19. CDR3s include the opening cysteine and the closing phenylalanine or tryptophan. The order of the fields is J gene, D gene, V gene, clone size, CDR3 DNA, CDR3 protein. The D gene is left open where the match is weak. The size of a clone is reported for some rows only, either as once, few or many, or as a class for expanded clones.

TRBJ2-4 | TRBD2 | TRBV7-2 | NA | TGTGCCAGCAGCTTAACCCTGGCTAGCGGGGGGGGAATTCAGTACTTC | CASSLTLASGGGIQYF
TRBJ1-2 | NA | TRBV5-1 | NA | TGCGCCAGCAGCCCCCAGGTTGAAAATGGCTACACCTTC | CASSPQVENGYTF
TRBJ2-2 | TRBD2 | TRBV6-5 | NA | TGTGCCAGCAGTTCCCCGGGGGGGTCCAACACCGGGGAGCTGTTTTTT | CASSSPGGSNTGELFF
TRBJ1-5 | NA | TRBV19 | NA | TGTGCCAGTAGTATAGCGGGGGATCAGCCCCAGCATTTT | CASSIAGDQPQHF
TRBJ1-1 | NA | TRBV19 | NA | TGTGCCAGTACAGGACACCAATTGCCAGAAGCTTTCTTT | CASTGHQLPEAFF
TRBJ1-5 | NA | TRBV19 | once | TGTGCCAGTACAAGAGGCTCTAGCAATCAGCCCCAGCATTTT | CASTRGSSNQPQHF
TRBJ1-6 | NA | TRBV10-3 | NA | TGTGCCATCAGTGACCAGGGGTTAGCCGAACCCCTCCACTTT | CAISDQGLAEPLHF
TRBJ1-5 | NA | TRBV11-3 | few | TGTGCCAGCAGCGTACCCGACAGGAGTTCATACAATCAGCCCCAGCATTTT | CASSVPDRSSYNQPQHF
TRBJ1-2 | TRBD1 | TRBV14 | NA | TGTGCCAGCAGCCAGGATCGACAGGGGGTGAACTATGGCTACACCTTC | CASSQDRQGVNYGYTF
TRBJ1-1 | NA | TRBV7-9 | NA | TGTGCCAGCAGCTTAGACGGTGAAGCTTTCTTT | CASSLDGEAFF
TRBJ1-2 | NA | TRBV3-1/TRBV3-2 | NA | TGTGCCAGCAGCCAAGAACAGGGTAACTCTGGCTACACCTTC | CASSQEQGNSGYTF
TRBJ1-3 | TRBD1 | TRBV3-1/TRBV3-2 | NA | TGTGCCAGCAGCCGGGGACAGGGAGAGGCTGGAAACACCATATATTTT | CASSRGQGEAGNTIYF
TRBJ2-5 | NA | TRBV11-2 | NA | TGTGCCAGCAGCTCTCTCGGCCGGACATCCCAAGAGACCCAGTACTTC | CASSSLGRTSQETQYF
TRBJ1-5 | NA | TRBV6-4 | few | TGTGCCAGCAGTGACAGCAGCAAGGGGCCCTTTCTGAGACAGCCCCAGCATTTT | CASSDSSKGPFLRQPQHF
TRBJ1-1 | NA | TRBV19 | NA | TGTGCCAGTAGGACCAGGGGTCGGATGAACACTGAAGCTTTCTTT | CASRTRGRMNTEAFF
TRBJ1-1 | TRBD1 | TRBV11-2 | NA | TGTGCCAGCAGCTTAGGTTGGGGGACAGTTGAAGCTTTCTTT | CASSLGWGTVEAFF
TRBJ1-4 | NA | TRBV29-1 | few | TGCAGCGCCGAGGCCGGCGGGGGGTCGGGTGAAAAACTGTTTTTT | CSAEAGGGSGEKLFF
TRBJ1-5 | TRBD1 | TRBV5-5 | NA | TGTGCCAGCAGCACCACAGGGGACCAGCCCCAGCATTTT | CASSTTGDQPQHF
TRBJ2-5 | TRBD1 | TRBV29-1 | once | TGCAGCGTTGGCCCGGGACAGGGTGGGGAGACCCAGTACTTC | CSVGPGQGGETQYF
TRBJ2-7 | TRBD2 | TRBV5-4 | NA | TGTGCCAGCTCGGGGGGAAAATTAGCGGACGAGCCCTACGAGCAGTACTTC | CASSGGKLADEPYEQYF
TRBJ2-2 | TRBD2 | TRBV6-1 | once | TGTGCCAGCAGTGAACTAGCGGGATCGGCCGGGGAGCTGTTTTTT | CASSELAGSAGELFF
TRBJ2-7 | TRBD2 | TRBV23-1 | few | TGCGCCAGCAGACTAGCGGGCTCCTACGAGCAGTACTTC | CASRLAGSYEQYF
TRBJ2-7 | NA | TRBV14 | NA | TGTGCCAGCGGCGGGTCGACCTACGAGCAGTACTTC | CASGGSTYEQYF
TRBJ2-5 | NA | TRBV19 | NA | TGTGCCAGTAGTTCTCAGGGTGGGCAGACCCAGTACTTC | CASSSQGGQTQYF
TRBJ1-4 | NA | TRBV19 | NA | TGTGCCAGTATGGTTTCAGCGGGAGTCGAAAAACTGTTTTTT | CASMVSAGVEKLFF
TRBJ1-4 | TRBD1 | TRBV9 | NA | TGTGCCAGCAGCCCGACAGGGAGTAATGAAAAACTGTTTTTT | CASSPTGSNEKLFF
TRBJ2-2 | NA | TRBV27 | NA | TGTGCCAGCAGTTTATGGTCAGGGAACACCGGGGAGCTGTTTTTT | CASSLWSGNTGELFF
TRBJ2-5 | NA | TRBV19 | NA | TGTGCCAGTAGTATCGCCGGAACAGGGAAGACCCAGTACTTC | CASSIAGTGKTQYF
TRBJ2-2 | NA | TRBV12-3/TRBV12-4 | NA | TGTGCCAGCAGGGGGACAACGACCGGGGAGCTGTTTTTT | CASRGTTTGELFF
TRBJ2-3 | NA | TRBV4-2 | NA | TGTGCCAGCAGCCAAGACTTGGTTAGCGTCCAACCCACAGATACGCAGTATTTT | CASSQDLVSVQPTDTQYF
TRBJ1-2 | NA | TRBV7-2 | NA | TGTGCCAGCAGCTTAGGGGGGGGCGCTTATGGCTACACCTTC | CASSLGGGAYGYTF
TRBJ2-2 | NA | TRBV11-2 | NA | TGTGCCAGCAGCCCCTGGGCTCGTCTAGGGGGCACCGGGGAGCTGTTTTTT | CASSPWARLGGTGELFF
TRBJ2-7 | NA | TRBV18 | NA | TGTGCCAGCTCACCACCAGGAGGGCGGGAGCAGTACTTC | CASSPPGGREQYF
TRBJ2-1 | TRBD2 | TRBV7-3 | NA | TGTGCCAGCAGCTTTGGGACTAGCGGTTCAAATGAGCAGTTCTTC | CASSFGTSGSNEQFF
TRBJ1-2 | TRBD1 | TRBV6-5 | once | TGTGCCAGCAGTCCAGGGGGATATGGCTACACCTTC | CASSPGGYGYTF
TRBJ2-1 | TRBD2 | TRBV28 | NA | TGTGCCAGCAGTGGTAGCGGGGGGGCCTACGAGCAGTTCTTC | CASSGSGGAYEQFF
TRBJ1-1 | NA | TRBV19 | once | TGTGCCAGTAGTTTATTATCCAACACTGAAGCTTTCTTT | CASSLLSNTEAFF
TRBJ1-6 | NA | TRBV3-1/TRBV3-2 | few | TGTGCCAGCAGCCAAGGGCGGGACTATAATTCACCCCTCCACTTT | CASSQGRDYNSPLHF
TRBJ1-6 | NA | TRBV3-1/TRBV3-2 | NA | TGTGCCAGCAGCCAGCAACGGGATTCACCCCTCCACTTT | CASSQQRDSPLHF
TRBJ2-1 | TRBD1 | TRBV9 | NA | TGTGCCAGCACCGGGACAGGGACATACAATGAGCAGTTCTTC | CASTGTGTYNEQFF
TRBJ2-7 | NA | TRBV6-5 | NA | TGTGCCAGCAGTCACCGACAGTTGGACTACGAGCAGTACTTC | CASSHRQLDYEQYF
TRBJ2-3 | NA | TRBV5-1 | NA | TGCGCCAGCAGCCTTTCTGGACAACCCACAGATACGCAGTATTTT | CASSLSGQPTDTQYF
TRBJ2-5 | NA | TRBV11-2 | few | TGTGCCAGCAGCCCGGGTCTCCAAGAGACCCAGTACTTC | CASSPGLQETQYF
TRBJ2-7 | NA | TRBV4-1 | once | TGCGCCAGCAGCCAAGGTACACAGGCTTACGAGCAGTACTTC | CASSQGTQAYEQYF
TRBJ2-7 | NA | TRBV5-1 | once | TGCGCCAGCAGCTACCGAGTCCCCGGGTACTTC | CASSYRVPGYF
TRBJ1-2 | NA | TRBV11-3 | NA | TGTGCCAGCAGCTCAAGGGCCGGGGATTATGGCTACACCTTC | CASSSRAGDYGYTF
TRBJ1-2 | TRBD1 | TRBV5-1 | NA | TGCGCCAGCAGCTCGTCCGGGACAGGGTGGGCTGGCTACACCTTC | CASSSSGTGWAGYTF
TRBJ1-2 | NA | TRBV6-5 | once | TGTGCTACCTACCCCCGGGATAACTATGGCTACACCTTC | CATYPRDNYGYTF
TRBJ1-2 | NA | TRBV2 | NA | TGTGCCAGCAGCGAACAGGGTTATGGCTACACCTTC | CASSEQGYGYTF
TRBJ2-5 | NA | TRBV19 | NA | TGTGCCAGTAGTCTCTTACGCGGCGGGGATTCGGAGACCCAGTACTTC | CASSLLRGGDSETQYF
TRBJ2-2 | TRBD1 | TRBV5-1 | NA | TGCGCCAGCAGGGGGACAGGGAATTTTCCCGGGGAGCTGTTTTTT | CASRGTGNFPGELFF
TRBJ1-1 | TRBD1 | TRBV9 | NA | TGTGCCAGCAGCGTAGTCCGGGACAGCTCTACTGAAGCTTTCTTT | CASSVVRDSSTEAFF
TRBJ2-5 | TRBD2 | TRBV7-2 | NA | TGTGCCAGCAGCTTACAGGTTTGGGCGGGGGGCCTTCCGCGGGAGACCCAGTACTTC | CASSLQVWAGGLPRETQYF
TRBJ2-7 | TRBD1 | TRBV7-2 | NA | TGTGCCAGCAGCCCGAGAGGGGCAGGGGGTAACGACGAGCAGTACTTC | CASSPRGAGGNDEQYF
TRBJ2-5 | TRBD2 | TRBV2 | NA | TGTGCCAGCCGTTCGGGGGGGGCTGAGACCCAGTACTTC | CASRSGGAETQYF
TRBJ2-7 | NA | TRBV5-4 | NA | TGTGCCAGCAGCTCCGCCCGACAGGGAGGAAGCTACGAGCAGTACTTC | CASSSARQGGSYEQYF
TRBJ2-3 | TRBD2 | TRBV5-6 | NA | TGTGCCAGCAGCTTTAGCCTAGCGGGAGATACGCAGTATTTT | CASSFSLAGDTQYF
TRBJ2-2 | TRBD1 | TRBV6-1 | NA | TGTGCCAGCCGGTTCGGACAGGGAACCGGGGAGCTGTTTTTT | CASRFGQGTGELFF